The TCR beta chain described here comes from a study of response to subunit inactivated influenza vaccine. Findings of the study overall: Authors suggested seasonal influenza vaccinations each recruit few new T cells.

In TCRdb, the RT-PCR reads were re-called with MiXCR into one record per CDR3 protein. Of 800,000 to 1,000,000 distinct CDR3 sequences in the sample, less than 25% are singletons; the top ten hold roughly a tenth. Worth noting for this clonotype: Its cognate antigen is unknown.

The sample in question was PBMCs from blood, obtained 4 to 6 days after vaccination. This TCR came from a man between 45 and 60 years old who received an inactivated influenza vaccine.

The CDR3 DNA is TGTGCCAGCAGCGTTGTAAGCACAGATACGCAGTATTTT. Translating gives CASSVVSTDTQYF. The rearrangement uses TRBV9 and TRBJ2-3, with unresolved D. Trimming took 2 bases from V and 0 from J, leaving 4 bases between them. This CDR3 contains 13 residues. Germline V lookup: CDR1 SGDLS, CDR2 YYNGEE.